Listed below are T cell receptor beta chains from one sample, sequenced in a study of shared clonotypes between healthy human individuals. Data came from immunoSEQ multiplex PCR; TCRdb stores just in-frame clones and leaves some out. This sample yields a few million clones, of which around 93% are seen a single time; 0.3% to 0.45% belongs to the top ten. What was sequenced was naive CD4+ T cells from PBMCs. These TCRs come from a man aged 18-30 years in good health. Some clones in this sample may be carry-over from other donors' samples. The CDR3 runs from the conserved cysteine through the conserved F or W. The D gene is left open where the match is weak. A clone size is listed for some rows: how often the clone was seen (once, few, many), or a class if it is expanded.

V | D | size | CDR3
TRBV7-9 | TRBD2 | once | CASSPGLAGSIQYF
TRBV5-1 | TRBD1 | . | CASSYARYRGRSYEQYF
TRBV27 | . | . | CASSIYRADTQYF
TRBV10-3 | . | once | CAIRTGVSSYEQYF
TRBV19 | . | . | CASSVRANQPQHF
TRBV2 | . | few | CASQQIYEQYF
TRBV6-5 | . | . | CASRPPGSSTGELFF
TRBV10-3 | . | . | CAISESTSAYSYEQYF
TRBV5-4 | TRBD2 | once | CASSLTSASYEQYF
TRBV7-2 | . | . | CASSNTDTQYF
TRBV28 | . | . | CASSYPQVRTYEQYF
TRBV19 | TRBD1 | . | CASHRGAMAGGYGYTF
TRBV7-2 | TRBD2 | . | CASSLERAGEGEQFF
TRBV5-1 | . | . | CASSLALGEQYF
TRBV28 | . | . | CASSLSDPTYNEQFF
TRBV9 | TRBD2 | . | CASSVGVSGRGTADTQYF
TRBV18 | TRBD2 | . | CASSRTSVHYEQYF
TRBV5-1 | TRBD2 | once | CASSKGLAVADTQYF
TRBV5-1 | . | . | CASSLWTDHTEAFF
TRBV7-9 | TRBD2 | . | CASRGLAATDTQYF
TRBV5-1 | TRBD1 | . | CASSYGTEDEKLFF
TRBV7-9 | TRBD1 | . | CASSLVISWTGLNTEAFF
TRBV7-9 | TRBD1 | . | CASSLPGQGIYEQYF
TRBV7-3 | TRBD2 | . | CASSTRERESQYF
TRBV27 | TRBD1 | . | CASSITGGPGTKNIQYF
TRBV7-2 | . | . | CAEETNTEAFF
TRBV10-1 | TRBD2 | . | CASSEQLAGALFF
TRBV6-5 | TRBD1 | . | CASSYTGGQGEQYF
TRBV9 | TRBD1 | . | CASSGGRQGNEQFF
TRBV28 | . | . | CASSPRGSGTQYF
TRBV11-2 | TRBD1 | . | CASSMGTAENQPQHF
TRBV19 | . | once | CASRNREAYGYTF
TRBV10-1 | TRBD1 | few | CASTRTGPNTEAFF
TRBV9 | . | . | CASSVDLRSGEQFF
TRBV7-9 | . | . | CASSAAGGIQYF
TRBV27 | TRBD2 | . | CASSFSGTSPGELFF
TRBV7-3 | . | . | CASSLTGTEYGYTF
TRBV28 | . | . | CASSSPWATNEKLFF
TRBV5-1 | . | . | CASSLVAGVVGNTIYF
TRBV28 | . | . | CASSILTGTQPQHF
TRBV6-5 | . | once | CASSTLVSNQPQHF
TRBV20-1 | . | . | CSARPGDTQFF
TRBV7-2 | . | . | CASSLVRVPDFGNTIYF
TRBV30 | . | . | CAWREWDTAPEKLFF